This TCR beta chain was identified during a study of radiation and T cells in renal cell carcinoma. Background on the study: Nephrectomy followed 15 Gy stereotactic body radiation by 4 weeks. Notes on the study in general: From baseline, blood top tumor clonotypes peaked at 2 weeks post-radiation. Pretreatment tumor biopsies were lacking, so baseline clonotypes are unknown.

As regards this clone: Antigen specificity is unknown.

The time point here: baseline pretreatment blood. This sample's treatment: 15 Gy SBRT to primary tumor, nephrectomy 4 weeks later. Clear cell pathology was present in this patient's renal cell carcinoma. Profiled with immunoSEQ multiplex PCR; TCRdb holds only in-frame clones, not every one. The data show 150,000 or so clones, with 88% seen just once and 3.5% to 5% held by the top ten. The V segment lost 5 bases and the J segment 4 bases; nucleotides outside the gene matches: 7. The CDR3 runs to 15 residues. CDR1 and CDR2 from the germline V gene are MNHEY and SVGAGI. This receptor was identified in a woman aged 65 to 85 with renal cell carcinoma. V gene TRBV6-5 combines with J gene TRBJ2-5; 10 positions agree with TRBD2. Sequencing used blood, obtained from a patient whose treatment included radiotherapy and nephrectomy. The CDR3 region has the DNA TGTGCCAGCAGTCGCGGACTAGCGGCCATAGAGACCCAGTACTTC. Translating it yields CASSRGLAAIETQYF.